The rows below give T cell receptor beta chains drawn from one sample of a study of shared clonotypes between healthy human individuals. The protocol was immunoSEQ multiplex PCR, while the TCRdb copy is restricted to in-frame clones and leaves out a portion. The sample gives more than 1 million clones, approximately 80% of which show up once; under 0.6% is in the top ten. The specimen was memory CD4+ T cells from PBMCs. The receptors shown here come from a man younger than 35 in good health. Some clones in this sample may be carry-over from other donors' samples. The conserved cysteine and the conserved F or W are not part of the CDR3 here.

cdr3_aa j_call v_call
ASSSIYIDRETAANYGYT TRBJ1-2 TRBV28
ASSLGGRLGHNEQF TRBJ2-1 TRBV5-4
ASSSSPGTNYEQY TRBJ2-7 TRBV7-3
ASSGHPDRGYEQY TRBJ2-7 TRBV25-1
ASTRQGNGYT TRBJ1-2 TRBV7-2
ASSSYSNQPQH TRBJ1-5 TRBV28
ASQGPNTEAF TRBJ1-1 TRBV5-4
ASSSGASGRADTQY TRBJ2-3 TRBV27
ASSLTGTGNTEAF TRBJ1-1 TRBV11-2
ASSYLPGVYGYT TRBJ1-2 TRBV6-6
ASSFGGTGTEETQY TRBJ2-5 TRBV5-4
ASSFRLFGYT TRBJ1-2 TRBV7-2
ASSFLETQY TRBJ2-5 TRBV5-1
ASSPFGQGGSDTQY TRBJ2-3 TRBV7-7
ASSEYGRLAGGDNEQF TRBJ2-1 TRBV25-1
ASRESQETQY TRBJ2-5 TRBV5-1
ASSGSLTVNTEAF TRBJ1-1 TRBV2
ASSLGGGTYNEQF TRBJ2-1 TRBV5-1
ASSQTSGPAYNEQF TRBJ2-1 TRBV5-1
ASSLSLLRDTQY TRBJ2-3 TRBV27
ASSPTAAGEAF TRBJ1-1 TRBV28
ATSRDVGSVETQY TRBJ2-5 TRBV15
ASSPTDGLRYEQY TRBJ2-7 TRBV18
ASSNTGQLSYEQY TRBJ2-7 TRBV5-1
ASSLEGQGGNTIY TRBJ1-3 TRBV5-1
ASSQGINEKLF TRBJ1-4 TRBV18
ASSLGRGMRKLF TRBJ1-4 TRBV7-2
ASSQPNRDSENIQY TRBJ2-4 TRBV4-2
ASSRGPGGLEQY . TRBV7-2
ASSPDRAGGGNQPQH TRBJ1-5 TRBV4-1
AWSVQGGDTQY TRBJ2-3 TRBV30
ASQGADYEQY TRBJ2-7 TRBV2
ASRPLGGNYGYT TRBJ1-2 TRBV11-2
SAGDGAKQY TRBJ2-7 TRBV20-1
ASSLQGGNSPLH TRBJ1-6 TRBV5-4
TSTELGLGTDTQY TRBJ2-3 TRBV1
ASSLLITGGSYEQY TRBJ2-7 TRBV11-1
ASSYSTGANYGYT TRBJ1-2 TRBV6-6
ASSLGGGTDTQY TRBJ2-3 TRBV4-3
ASSQDPAGGYYEQY TRBJ2-7 TRBV4-2
ASSSSMGQGEAF TRBJ1-1 TRBV28
ASSSPGWRGSTDTQY TRBJ2-3 TRBV11-2